This T cell receptor beta chain emerged from a study of T cells in Graves' hyperthyroidism and ophthalmopathy. Used for diagnoses were clinical symptoms, serum thyroxine and TRAb, thyroid ultrasound and orbital computed tomography. This clonotype was counted many times. The antigen is undetermined. Using RNA transcripts as the source, TCR beta CDR3 regions were amplified. The HTBI primer set was used in a first-round RT-PCR of the TCR CDR3. TCRdb re-called the multiplex PCR reads through MiXCR, storing one row per CDR3 protein. The profile covers around 540,000 distinct CDR3 sequences, with 15% to 20% appearing a single time and 25% to 35% taken by the ten largest. The CDR3 totals 11 residues. V lost 2 bases and J 5 bases, leaving 2 bases between the germline ends. The V gene's germline CDR1 is SGDLS and CDR2 YYNGEE. Study results and limitations: Most thyroid clonotypes that were expanded above 0.001 also turned up in blood.

What was sequenced was blood. The V and J genes are TRBV9 and TRBJ2-1; no definite D call. The sequence came from a woman in her 30s with Graves' ophthalmopathy. CDR3 amino acids: CASSVHNEQFF. The CDR3 DNA follows: TGTGCCAGCAGCGTCCACAATGAGCAGTTCTTC. The variable domain in full, completed from reference TRBV9 and TRBJ2-1, reads DSGVTQTPKHLITATGQRVTLRCSPRSGDLSVYWYQQSLDQGLQFLIQYYNGEERAKGNILERFSAQQFPDLHSELNLSSLELGDSALYFCASSVHNEQFFGPGTRLTVL.